The 28 T cell receptor beta chains below were found in one sample sequenced in a study of cytomegalovirus exposure and HLA in healthy donors (dated by TCRdb to about 2017). Library method: the immunoSEQ multiplex PCR assay. The multiplex PCR relied on a mix of 60 forward primers for TCR Vbeta segments and 13 reverse primers for TCR Jbeta segments. This is the immuneACCESS table as TCRdb keeps it, with only in-frame sequences that have V and J called. A part of the clones is gone; compared with another copy, unresolved V genes explain less than half, and the rest is unexplained. The sample profile shows about 92,000 clones; 60% to 80% of them were found once. About 7% of the sample is in the top ten clones. Material: PBMCs. The receptors derive from a man in his fifties or sixties in good health and CMV-seropositive.

The V and J genes are TRBV5-6 and TRBJ2-3; 7 bases match TRBD1. CDR1 and CDR2 (germline): SGHDT, YYEEEE. V was pared by 1 base and J by 3 bases, with 11 bases of the junction left unmatched. This CDR3 comprises 17 residues. The DNA for the CDR3 is TGTGCCAGCAGCTTGAGGAAGACAGGGTCGGGGACAGATACGCAGTATTTT. Amino acid sequence: CASSLRKTGSGTDTQYF. Together with reference TRBV5-6 and TRBJ2-3, the CDR3 gives the full variable domain: DAGVTQSPTHLIKTRGQQVTLRCSPKSGHDTVSWYQQALGQGPQFIFQYYEEEERQRGNFPDRFSGHQFPNYSSELNVNALLLGDSALYLCASSLRKTGSGTDTQYFGPGTRLTVL.

This clone was recorded a few times. This rearrangement joins TRBV5-5 to TRBJ2-5, with TRBD1 matching 10 bases. Trimming took 4 bases from V and 7 from J; bases not matched to a gene: 7. The CDR3 extends over 14 amino acids. Germline CDR1 SGHKS, CDR2 YYEKEE (reference sequence). The CDR3 region has the DNA TGTGCCAGCAGCGAGACAGGGGGCGAGGGGACCCAGTACTTC. It is translated as CASSETGGEGTQYF.

The chain uses TRBV7-9 and TRBJ2-3; no firm D call. This CDR3 contains 12 residues. Germline CDR1 SEHNR, CDR2 FQNEAQ (reference sequence). Trimming took 3 bases from V and 4 from J, leaving 5 bases between them. The CDR3 DNA sequence: TGTGCCAGCAGCTTCTTGTCAGATACGCAGTATTTT. It yields the protein CASSFLSDTQYF.

The genes are TRBV2 and TRBJ1-1, with D possibly being TRBD1 (6 bases). This CDR3 has 15 residues. V lost 3 bases to trimming and J lost 0 bases, with 11 bases between them. Germline V gene lookup returns CDR1 SNHLY and CDR2 FYNNEI. This CDR3 is CASSEGQVMNTEAFF. The DNA for the CDR3 is TGTGCCAGCAGTGAGGGACAAGTCATGAACACTGAAGCTTTCTTT. The full variable domain, completed using reference TRBV2 and TRBJ1-1, is EPEVTQTPSHQVTQMGQEVILRCVPISNHLYFYWYRQILGQKVEFLVSFYNNEISEKSEIFDDQFSVERPDGSNFTLKIRSTKLEDSAMYFCASSEGQVMNTEAFFGQGTRLTVV.

The chain links TRBV27 to TRBJ1-2; 9 bases are a match to TRBD1. This CDR3 is 14 amino acids long. J was trimmed by 3 bases and V by 5 bases; bases with no gene match: 4. The germline CDR1 and CDR2 sequences are MNHEY and SMNVEV (reference sequence). CDR3 sequence reads: CASSAGDRDYGYTF. CDR3 coding DNA: TGTGCCAGCAGTGCGGGGGACAGGGACTATGGCTACACCTTC.

The J gene is TRBJ1-6, the V gene TRBV21-1; whether TRBD1, the table's D call, matches the DNA was not checked. TRBV21-1 is designated a pseudogene. The CDR3 sequence is 17 residues long. DNA for the CDR3: TGTGCCAGCAGCAAAGGGAACTTCGACAGAAATAATTCACCCCTCCACTTT. This gives the protein CASSKGNFDRNNSPLHF.

J is TRBJ2-7 and V is TRBV4-3; 11 nucleotides align to TRBD1. This CDR3 region has 15 residues. Trimming took 1 base from V and 2 from J; bases not matched to a gene: 1. Per the germline V gene, CDR1 is LGHNA and CDR2 is YSLEER. The CDR3 DNA reads TGCGCCAGCAGCCAAGGGGGACAGGGGGCCTACGAGCAGTACTTC. This sequence encodes CASSQGGQGAYEQYF.

Here the CDR3 reads CASSEWAGGTYNSPLHF. The CDR3 coding sequence is TGTGCCAGCAGTGAATGGGCAGGGGGAACCTATAATTCACCCCTCCACTTT. V is TRBV2 and J is TRBJ1-6, with TRBD1 matching 7 bases. V dropped 2 bases and J dropped 2; count of bases not matched to a gene: 6. CDR3 length: 17 residues. Germline CDR1 reads SNHLY; CDR2 reads FYNNEI.

Details on this clone: A read error may produce the germline difference seen at one junction end. The chain carries TRBV6-1 and TRBJ1-2; D gene unclear. Germline V CDR1 and CDR2: MNHNS, SASEGT. The CDR3 has 15 amino acids. CDR3 nucleotide sequence: TGTGCCAGCAGTGAAGCCTTCGGTCCAAACTATGGCTACCCCTTC. It specifies CASSEAFGPNYGYPF.

The chain joins TRBV9 to TRBJ2-1; 12 bases align to TRBD2. The V and J ends lost 8 bases and 10 bases, in that order; junction bases with no gene match: 13. CDR3 length: 15 residues. The germline V gene has CDR1 SGDLS and CDR2 YYNGEE. The CDR3 is CARVDTSGGPHEQFF. In DNA, the CDR3 is TGTGCCAGAGTGGACACTAGCGGGGGGCCCCACGAGCAGTTCTTC.

The rearrangement joins TRBV7-9 to TRBJ1-3; 7 nucleotides agree with TRBD1. The V segment lost 3 bases and the J segment 4 bases; nucleotides outside the gene matches: 9. Germline lookup yields CDR1 SEHNR and CDR2 FQNEAQ (reference sequence). This CDR3 contains 16 residues. The CDR3, as DNA: TGTGCCAGCAGCTTCCCACAGGGGATTGAGGGAAACACCATATATTTT. Translated: CASSFPQGIEGNTIYF.

This chain links TRBV19 with TRBJ1-2, with D tentatively TRBD1 (5 bases). The CDR3 runs 15 residues. Germline V gene sequence: CDR1 LNHDA, CDR2 SQIVND (reference sequence). Trimming pared 3 bases from V and 4 bases from J, leaving 15 bases between. DNA for the CDR3: TGTGCCAGTAGTATCGCCCTGGTGGGGGGCTATGGCTACACCTTC. It codes for CASSIALVGGYGYTF.

In the case of this clone: Mismatch with germline at one junction end may stem from a read error. This chain joins TRBV5-6 and TRBJ1-2, with D perhaps TRBD1 (6 bases). In germline, CDR1 is SGHDT, CDR2 YYEEEE. The CDR3 is 13 residues long. CDR3 sequence (DNA): TGTGCCAGCAGGTTGGGGGGCGTCTATGGCTACCCCTTC. It is translated as CASRLGGVYGYPF.

On this clone itself: At one boundary the junction diverges from the germline segment, which might be a read error. The CDR3 DNA follows: TGTGCCAGCAGTTACTCTCAGGAGATGGACTATGGCTACCCCTTC. Protein: CASSYSQEMDYGYPF. The V call is TRBV6-5, the J call TRBJ1-2, with unresolved D. CDR1 MNHEY and CDR2 SVGAGI come from the germline V gene. The CDR3 is 15 residues long.

The table lists this clone with a few counts. The rearrangement uses TRBV6-5 and TRBJ2-1, with 8 positions matching TRBD2. The CDR3 sequence is 14 residues long. With V trimmed by 2 bases and J by 10 bases, 7 bases remained unmatched. The germline CDR1 and CDR2 sequences are MNHEY and SVGAGI. The CDR3 sequence: CASSYGGLVGEQFF. The CDR3 DNA is TGTGCCAGCAGTTACGGGGGACTAGTGGGCGAGCAGTTCTTC.

The chain combines TRBV9 with TRBJ1-2; 7 positions match TRBD1. Germline CDR1 is SGDLS and CDR2 is YYNGEE. V lost 6 bases to trimming and J lost 1 base; unmatched junction nucleotides: 9. The CDR3 consists of 15 residues. CDR3 loop: CASTPAGTDNYGYTF. The CDR3, as DNA: TGTGCCAGCACCCCGGCAGGGACAGATAACTATGGCTACACCTTC.

This CDR3 is CASSVPYEQYF. Written as DNA, the CDR3 is TGTGCCAGCAGCGTCCCCTACGAGCAGTACTTC. The chain couples TRBV6-1 to TRBJ2-7; D remains ambiguous. Germline CDR1 and CDR2: MNHNS and SASEGT. The CDR3 has 11 amino acids. With 6 bases removed from V and 2 bases from J, the gap between germline ends came to 5 bases.

V and J are TRBV9 and TRBJ2-3, with 8 bases that match TRBD2. Per the germline V gene, CDR1 is SGDLS and CDR2 is YYNGEE. V shed 1 base and J 3 bases; nucleotides not matched to a gene: 1. CDR3 length: 14 amino acids. The CDR3 bases are TGTGCCAGCAGCGTAAGCGGGGGAACAGATACGCAGTATTTT. Amino acid sequence: CASSVSGGTDTQYF.

The CDR3 is CSALYGGGAFF. CDR3 sequence (DNA): TGCAGCGCCCTCTACGGGGGAGGAGCTTTCTTT. This sequence joins TRBV29-1 and TRBJ1-1; D possibly corresponds to TRBD1 (5 bases). Germline V gene data show CDR1 as SQVTM and CDR2 as ANQGSEA. V was shortened by 7 bases and J by 10 bases, with 16 bases between the two germline ends. The length of the CDR3 is 11 residues. Full variable domain (remainder filled in from reference TRBV29-1 and TRBJ1-1): SAVISQKPSRDICQRGTSLTIQCQVDSQVTMMFWYRQQPGQSLTLIATANQGSEATYESGFVIDKFPISRPNLTFSTLTVSNMSPEDSSIYLCSALYGGGAFFGQGTRLTVV.

The V gene is TRBV18, the J gene TRBJ1-5; D perhaps matches TRBD1 (6 bases). Germline V CDR1 and CDR2: KGHSH, LQKENI. The CDR3 runs 14 residues. V dropped 6 bases and J dropped 5 bases, with 14 bases sitting between them. In DNA, the CDR3 is TGTGCCAGCTCCGAAGACAGGTCCTATCAGCCCCAGCATTTT. Its protein product is CASSEDRSYQPQHF.

The rearrangement links TRBV7-9 to TRBJ1-1; 7 bases fit TRBD1. CDR1 is SEHNR, CDR2 FQNEAQ, per germline (reference sequence). The CDR3 has 15 residues. The V gene end was trimmed by 6 bases and the J gene end by 1 base; junction bases not matched to a gene: 8. The CDR3 is CASSPDRDSNTEAFF. The DNA of the CDR3 is TGTGCCAGCAGTCCCGACAGGGATTCGAACACTGAAGCTTTCTTT. The full variable domain, completed using reference TRBV7-9 and TRBJ1-1, is DTGVSQNPRHKITKRGQNVTFRCDPISEHNRLYWYRQTLGQGPEFLTYFQNEAQLEKSRLLSDRFSAERPKGSFSTLEIQRTEQGDSAMYLCASSPDRDSNTEAFFGQGTRLTVV.

The rearrangement uses TRBV6-1 and TRBJ2-2; 8 bases line up with TRBD1. Germline assignment: CDR1 MNHNS and CDR2 SASEGT. The CDR3 spans 14 residues. V was pared by 8 bases and J by 6 bases, with 8 bases of the junction left unmatched. The CDR3 region has the DNA TGTGCCAGCCACGGACAGGGAAGCGCCGGGGAGCTGTTTTTT. Amino acid sequence: CASHGQGSAGELFF.

The chain employs TRBV7-9 and TRBJ2-3; 9 nucleotides line up with TRBD2. The ends lost 5 bases at V and 4 bases at J; junction bases unmatched: 7. The CDR3 spans 15 residues. Germline V gene data show CDR1 as SEHNR and CDR2 as FQNEAQ (reference sequence). In DNA form, the CDR3 reads TGTGCCAGCAGCCCGGGGGCGGGGGGGCCAGATACGCAGTATTTT. It encodes CASSPGAGGPDTQYF.

The CDR3, as DNA: TGTGCCAGCAGCTTAGTACAGGGGGCGGTTGAGCAGTTCTTC. Protein: CASSLVQGAVEQFF. This chain uses TRBV7-9 with TRBJ2-1; 9 nucleotides line up with TRBD1. The germline V gene has CDR1 SEHNR and CDR2 FQNEAQ (reference sequence). V lost 1 base, J lost 9 bases, and 4 bases stayed unmatched. CDR3 length: 14 amino acids.

V gene TRBV5-8 combines with J gene TRBJ1-4; D is uncertain. Germline V gives CDR1 SGHTS, CDR2 YDEGEE. V gave up 3 bases and J gave up 0 bases, with 6 bases separating them. The CDR3 extends over 14 amino acids. CDR3 nucleotide sequence: TGTGCCAGCAGCTCCTATGCAACTAATGAAAAACTGTTTTTT. This codes for CASSSYATNEKLFF.

The genes are TRBV2 and TRBJ1-2, with 9 bases aligning to TRBD1. The CDR3 is made up of 14 amino acids. V gave up 6 bases and J gave up 4 bases; unmatched junction bases: 6. CDR1 SNHLY and CDR2 FYNNEI come from the germline V gene. The CDR3 region is CASRGGQGIYGYTF. In DNA, the CDR3 is TGTGCCAGCAGGGGGGGACAGGGCATCTATGGCTACACCTTC.

The V and J genes are TRBV7-2 and TRBJ1-4; possible D gene TRBD1, 5 bases. Trimming shortened V by 4 bases and J by 7 bases, and 19 bases separated the two germline ends. This CDR3 region has 16 residues. From germline, CDR1 is SGHTA and CDR2 FQGNSA. Written as DNA, the CDR3 is TGTGCCAGCAGCTGGGGGGTGACGGATGGGAGTGAAAAACTGTTTTTT. The encoded protein is CASSWGVTDGSEKLFF.

The V and J genes are TRBV5-6 and TRBJ2-1, with D perhaps TRBD1 (6 bases). Germline V gene sequence: CDR1 SGHDT, CDR2 YYEEEE. Trimming stripped 4 bases from V and 1 base from J, with 12 bases between. CDR3 size: 15 residues. CDR3 sequence reads: CASSVGQQSYNEQFF. The CDR3 nucleotides are TGTGCCAGCAGCGTAGGACAGCAATCCTACAATGAGCAGTTCTTC.